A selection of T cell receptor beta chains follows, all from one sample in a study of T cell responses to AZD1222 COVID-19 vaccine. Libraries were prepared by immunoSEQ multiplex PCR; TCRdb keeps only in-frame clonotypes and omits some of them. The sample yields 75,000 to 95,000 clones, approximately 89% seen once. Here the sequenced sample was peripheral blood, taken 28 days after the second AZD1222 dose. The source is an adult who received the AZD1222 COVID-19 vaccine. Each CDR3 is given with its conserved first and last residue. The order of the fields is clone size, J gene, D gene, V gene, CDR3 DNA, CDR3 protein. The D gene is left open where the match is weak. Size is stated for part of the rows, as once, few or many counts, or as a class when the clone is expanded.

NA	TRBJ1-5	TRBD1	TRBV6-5	TGTGCCAGCAGTACAACAGGGGTGGGTCAGCCCCAGCATTTT	CASSTTGVGQPQHF
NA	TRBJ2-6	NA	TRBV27	TGTGCCAGCAGTTTCGACCCTCGTGTACGGAGCTTGGGTGGGGCCAACGTCCTGACTTTC	CASSFDPRVRSLGGANVLTF
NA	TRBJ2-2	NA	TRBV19	TGTGCCAGTAGTATAGGTTTCCGCATGGTAGTAGCCGGGGAGCTGTTTTTT	CASSIGFRMVVAGELFF
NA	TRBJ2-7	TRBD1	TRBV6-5	TGTGCCAGCAGTCGGGGACAGGGCTACGAGCAGTACTTC	CASSRGQGYEQYF
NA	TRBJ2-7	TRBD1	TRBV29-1	TGCAGCGTTGAAATAGGGGGCGAGTACGAGCAGTACTTC	CSVEIGGEYEQYF
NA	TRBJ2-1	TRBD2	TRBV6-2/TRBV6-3	TGTGCCAGCAGTTACTTTAGCGGGGGAGGTGAGCAGTTCTTC	CASSYFSGGGEQFF
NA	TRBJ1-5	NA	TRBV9	TGTGCCAGCAGCGTAGAGGAGGGACAGCCCCAGCATTTT	CASSVEEGQPQHF
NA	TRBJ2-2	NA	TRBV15	TGTGCCACCAGCAGAGAGTATGGGGTTACCGGGGAGCTGTTTTTT	CATSREYGVTGELFF
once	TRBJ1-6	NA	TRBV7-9	TGTGCCAGCAGCTTAGCATCGGCCGCCCCCTCCTATAATTCACCCCTCCACTTT	CASSLASAAPSYNSPLHF
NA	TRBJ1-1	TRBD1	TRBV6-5	TGTGCCAGCAGTTCCGGGACAGGGGCTCTGAACACTGAAGCTTTCTTT	CASSSGTGALNTEAFF
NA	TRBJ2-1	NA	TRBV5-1	TGCGCCAGCAGCTCAATAACCGGGACACCTTACAATGAGCAGTTCTTC	CASSSITGTPYNEQFF
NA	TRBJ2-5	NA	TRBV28	TGTGCCAGCAGGCCCGGACACCTCCAAGAGACCCAGTACTTC	CASRPGHLQETQYF
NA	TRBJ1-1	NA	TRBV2	TGTGCCAGCAGTGCCGCCGGACGGTTGAACACTGAAGCTTTCTTT	CASSAAGRLNTEAFF
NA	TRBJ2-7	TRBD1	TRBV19	TGTGCCAGTAGCAAAGGGGGCTTCTACGAGCAGTACTTC	CASSKGGFYEQYF
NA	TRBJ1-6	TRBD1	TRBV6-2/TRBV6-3	TGTGCCAGCAGTTACGGGACAGGGACCAAATCCTATAATTCACCCCTCCACTTT	CASSYGTGTKSYNSPLHF
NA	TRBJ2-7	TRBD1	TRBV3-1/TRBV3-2	TGTGCCAGCAGTCTTTCAGCGCAGGGGGCTTACGAGCAGTACTTC	CASSLSAQGAYEQYF
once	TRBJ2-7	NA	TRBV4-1	TGCGCCAGCAGCCCTTTTTACCCCCCCGAAAGGGAGCAGTACTTC	CASSPFYPPEREQYF
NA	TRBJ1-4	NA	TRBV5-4	TGTGCCAGCAGCTCCCCATTAGATGAAAAACTGTTTTTT	CASSSPLDEKLFF
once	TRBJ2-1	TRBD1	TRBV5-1	TGCGCCAGCAGCGCAAGGGGACAGCCCGGATACAATGAGCAGTTCTTC	CASSARGQPGYNEQFF
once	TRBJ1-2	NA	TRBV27	TGTGCCAGCAGCCCTCTCACTAACTATGGCTACACCTTC	CASSPLTNYGYTF
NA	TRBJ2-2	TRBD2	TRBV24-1	TGTGCCACCAGACCTCGGGGGGACACCGGGGAGCTGTTTTTT	CATRPRGDTGELFF
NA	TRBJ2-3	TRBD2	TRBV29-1	TGCAGCGTTGATGCGGGGGGGAAAGATACGCAGTATTTT	CSVDAGGKDTQYF
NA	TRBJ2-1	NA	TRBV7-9	TGTGCCAGCAGTCTCTCCGGGAACCATCTATACAATGAGCAGTTCTTC	CASSLSGNHLYNEQFF
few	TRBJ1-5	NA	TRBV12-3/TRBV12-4	TGTGCCAGCAGTTTAACCCGAGATCAGCCCCAGCATTTT	CASSLTRDQPQHF
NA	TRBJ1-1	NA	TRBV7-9	TGTGCCAGCAGCTTAGCGCGGTTTGAAGCTTTCTTT	CASSLARFEAFF
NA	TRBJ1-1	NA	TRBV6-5	TGTGCCACCGTGATCGCACCGAACACTGAAGCTTTCTTT	CATVIAPNTEAFF
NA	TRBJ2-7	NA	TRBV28	TGTGCCAGCAGTTTAGTGGGGTTTTACAGCGAGCAGTACTTC	CASSLVGFYSEQYF
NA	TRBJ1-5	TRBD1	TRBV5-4	TGTGCCAGCAGTCCGAGTCCACAGGGGATAAATCAGCCCCAGCATTTT	CASSPSPQGINQPQHF
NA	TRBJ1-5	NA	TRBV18	TGTGCCAGCTCACCGGTAGAGGATCAGCCCCAGCATTTT	CASSPVEDQPQHF
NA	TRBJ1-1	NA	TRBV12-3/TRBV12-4	TGTGCCAGCAGCGGACCGTATGAAGCTTTCTTT	CASSGPYEAFF
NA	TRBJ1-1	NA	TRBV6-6	TGTGCCAGCAGTTACTCGGATCCGGGGGGAGCTTTCTTT	CASSYSDPGGAFF
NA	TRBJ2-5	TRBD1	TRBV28	TGTGCCAGCAGTTCGTCGACAGGGGTCCCCCAAGAGACCCAGTACTTC	CASSSSTGVPQETQYF
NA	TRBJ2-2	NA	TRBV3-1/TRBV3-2	TGTGCCAGCAGCCTCCGGGGGGCGGGGCCTGGGGAGCTGTTTTTT	CASSLRGAGPGELFF
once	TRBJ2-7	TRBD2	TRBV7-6	TGTGCCAGCAGCCCAAGGACTAGCGGAATCCTCTACGAGCAGTACTTC	CASSPRTSGILYEQYF
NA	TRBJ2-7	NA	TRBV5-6	TGTGCCAGCAGCTCAACCTACGAGCAGTACTTC	CASSSTYEQYF
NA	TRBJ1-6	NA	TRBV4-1	TGCGCCAGCAGCCAAGATTGGAGCTCCTATAATTCACCCCTCCACTTT	CASSQDWSSYNSPLHF
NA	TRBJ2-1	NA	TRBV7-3	TGTGCCAGCAGCCCAGAGACAGGCGGGCTGCCCTCCTACAATGAGCAGTTCTTC	CASSPETGGLPSYNEQFF
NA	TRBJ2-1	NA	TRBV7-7	TGTGCTAGCCGGGCCTCCTTGTCTACCAATGAGCAGTTCTTC	CASRASLSTNEQFF
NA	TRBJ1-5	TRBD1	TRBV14	TGTGCCAGCAGCCAAGATTGGGACAGCCGCAATCAGCCCCAGCATTTT	CASSQDWDSRNQPQHF
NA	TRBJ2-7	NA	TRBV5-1	TGCGCCAGCAGCATACCTTCACAGGGTCCCTACGAGCAGTACTTC	CASSIPSQGPYEQYF
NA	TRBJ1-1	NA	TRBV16	TGTGCCAGCAGCCATCCCGCGGAGGTCGGTGATGAAGCTTTCTTT	CASSHPAEVGDEAFF
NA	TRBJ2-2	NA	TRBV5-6	TGTGCCAGCAGCACCATGAATGAGGGGTTGAACACCGGGGAGCTGTTTTTT	CASSTMNEGLNTGELFF
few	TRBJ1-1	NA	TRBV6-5	TGTGCCAGCAGTTACTCGACGCGGGTTGAAGCTTTCTTT	CASSYSTRVEAFF
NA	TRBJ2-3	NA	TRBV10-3	TGTGCCATCAGCCGCACAGATACGCAGTATTTT	CAISRTDTQYF
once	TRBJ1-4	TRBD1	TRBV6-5	TGTGCCAGCAGTTACGCAGGGGGCAGGGAAAAACTGTTTTTT	CASSYAGGREKLFF
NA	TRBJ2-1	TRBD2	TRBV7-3	TGTGCCAGCAGCTTGCAACCTAGCGGGGGCAATGAGCAGTTCTTC	CASSLQPSGGNEQFF
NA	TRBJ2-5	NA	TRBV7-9	TGTGCCAGCAGCTTAGAAGTGTTGGGATCCCAGTACTTC	CASSLEVLGSQYF
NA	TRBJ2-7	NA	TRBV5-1	TGCGCCAGCAGCTTTCTGGGATCCACCTACGAGCAGTACTTC	CASSFLGSTYEQYF
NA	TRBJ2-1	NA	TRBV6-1	TGTGCCAGCAGTGAATTATGGCAGGCGAACAATGAGCAGTTCTTC	CASSELWQANNEQFF
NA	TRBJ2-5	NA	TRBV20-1	TGCAGTGCTGCGACTAGGACCCAGTACTTC	CSAATRTQYF
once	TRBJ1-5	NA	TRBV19	TGTGCCAGTAGTCTGACAGGTAATCAGCCCCAGCATTTT	CASSLTGNQPQHF
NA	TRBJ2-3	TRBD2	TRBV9	TGTGCCAGCAGCCAGACTAGCGGGGGGGCGCGGGGCACAGATACGCAGTATTTT	CASSQTSGGARGTDTQYF
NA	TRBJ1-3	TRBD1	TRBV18	TGTGCCAGCTCACGCGGGACAGGGGCTGGAAACACCATATATTTT	CASSRGTGAGNTIYF
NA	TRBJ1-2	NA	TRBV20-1	TGCAGTGCTAGCGACCTATCGGGCTACACCTTC	CSASDLSGYTF
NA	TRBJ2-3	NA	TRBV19	TGTGCCAGTAGTATAGATTACGGGGTCCCCGCTAGCACAGATACGCAGTATTTT	CASSIDYGVPASTDTQYF
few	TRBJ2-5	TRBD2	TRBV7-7	TGTGCTAGCAGCTTAGATAGCGGGGTGGAAGAGACCCAGTACTTC	CASSLDSGVEETQYF
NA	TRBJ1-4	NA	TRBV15	TGTGCCACCGGTGGGGATCTTAATGAAAAACTGTTTTTT	CATGGDLNEKLFF
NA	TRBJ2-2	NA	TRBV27	TGTGCCAGCAGTTTACTGGACACCGGGGAGCTGTTTTTT	CASSLLDTGELFF
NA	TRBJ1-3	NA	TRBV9	TGTGCCAGCAGCGAGGGCGGAAGCTCTGGAAACACCATATATTTT	CASSEGGSSGNTIYF